These 3 T cell receptor beta chains originate from one sample sequenced in a study of CD8 T cells in Susac syndrome. Random hexamers were used to reverse transcribe the RNA input (roughly 0.5 to 1 ug). TCRdb itself ran the immunoSEQ multiplex PCR reads through MiXCR, one entry per CDR3 protein. The sample yields 95,000 to 150,000 distinct CDR3 sequences, nearly 96% seen once. The sequenced sample was CD4+ T cells from PBMCs. The receptor source for this set is a human donor with Susac syndrome.

The J gene is TRBJ2-1, the V gene TRBV29-1; unclear D gene. CDR3 length equals 10 residues. In germline, CDR1 is SQVTM, CDR2 ANQGSEA. V was cut by 4 bases and J by 6 bases, with 4 bases left in between. This chain's CDR3 is CSVGGNEQFF. CDR3 nucleotide sequence: TGCAGCGTTGGGGGCAATGAGCAGTTCTTC.

The rearrangement joins TRBV29-1 to TRBJ2-1; 7 positions agree with TRBD2. In germline, CDR1 is SQVTM, CDR2 ANQGSEA. The CDR3 is 16 amino acids. Unmatched junction bases numbered 11, after V lost 6 bases and J lost 0 bases. CDR3: CSVGGVASSSYNEQFF. DNA of the CDR3: TGCAGCGTGGGAGGGGTGGCTAGCAGCTCCTACAATGAGCAGTTCTTC.

This rearrangement joins TRBV20-1 to TRBJ2-5; the match to TRBD2 covers 11 bases. This CDR3 region has 16 residues. V gave up 1 base and J gave up 0 bases; unmatched junction bases: 4. Germline V lookup: CDR1 DFQATT, CDR2 SNEGSKA (reference sequence). The CDR3 DNA sequence: TGCAGTGCTAGAGGGCTAGCGGGAGGATACCAAGAGACCCAGTACTTC. Protein: CSARGLAGGYQETQYF.